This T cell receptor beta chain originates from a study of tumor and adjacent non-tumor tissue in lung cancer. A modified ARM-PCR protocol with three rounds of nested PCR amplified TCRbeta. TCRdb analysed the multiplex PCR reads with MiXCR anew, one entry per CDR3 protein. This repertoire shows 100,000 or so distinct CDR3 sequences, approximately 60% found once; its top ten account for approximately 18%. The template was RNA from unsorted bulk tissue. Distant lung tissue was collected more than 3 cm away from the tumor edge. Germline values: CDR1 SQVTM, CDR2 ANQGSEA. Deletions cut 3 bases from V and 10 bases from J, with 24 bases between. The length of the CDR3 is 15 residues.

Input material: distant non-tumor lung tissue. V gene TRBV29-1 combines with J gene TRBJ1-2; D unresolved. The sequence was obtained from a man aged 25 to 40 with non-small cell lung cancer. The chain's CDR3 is CSVDVARVILGDYTF. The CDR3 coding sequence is TGCAGCGTTGATGTGGCAAGGGTGATCCTGGGAGACTACACCTTC.